The 31 T cell receptor beta chains below come from one sample, sequenced in a study of early T cells in non-severe SARS-CoV-2 infection. TCRdb itself ran the 5' RACE reads through MiXCR, one entry per CDR3 protein. The data contain roughly 12,000 distinct CDR3 sequences, around 5% of them singletons. Sequenced input: whole blood. Receptors originate from an adult who was a healthcare worker with PCR-confirmed SARS-CoV-2 infection or an uninfected control (not recorded which).

In this sample, this clonotype turned up many times. The chain is built from TRBV12-3 or TRBV12-4 and TRBJ2-7, with 9 bases aligning to TRBD1. The CDR3 covers 13 residues. V shed 4 bases and J 2 bases; nucleotides not matched to a gene: 0. Here the CDR3 DNA reads TGTGCCAGCAGTTGGGACAGGGCCTACGAGCAGTACTTC. Its translation is CASSWDRAYEQYF.

V usage is TRBV7-2 and J usage is TRBJ2-1; TRBD1 matches at 8 bases. From germline, CDR1 is SGHTA and CDR2 FQGNSA. Trimming at V came to 5 bases and at J to 11 bases, leaving 23 bases not matched to a gene. There are 18 residues in the CDR3. The CDR3 bases are TGTGCCAGCAGCCCGGTTAATACGGATTGGACAGGGACACCCAAGCAGTTCTTC. It codes for CASSPVNTDWTGTPKQFF.

By its share, this clonotype is medium-sized (0.01 to 0.1%). The genes are TRBV5-6 and TRBJ2-5, with unresolved D. The CDR3 has 12 amino acids. Germline lookup yields CDR1 SGHDT and CDR2 YYEEEE. V lost 0 bases to trimming and J lost 2 bases, with 2 bases between them. The CDR3 sequence: CASSLVQETQYF. CDR3 bases: TGTGCCAGCAGCTTGGTACAAGAGACCCAGTACTTC.

The J gene is TRBJ2-2, the V gene TRBV12-3 or TRBV12-4, with a possible D match to TRBD2 (5 bases). This CDR3 is built from 14 residues. V was cut by 10 bases and J by 0 bases, with 12 bases left in between. CDR3 region: CATKRDANTGELFF. CDR3 nucleotides: TGTGCCACCAAGAGGGATGCGAACACCGGGGAGCTGTTTTTT.

Many counts were recorded for this clonotype. The chain uses TRBV12-3 or TRBV12-4 and TRBJ1-3; D unclear. The V end lost 7 bases, the J end lost 0 bases, and 10 bases lay between the germline ends. The CDR3 has 14 amino acids. CDR3 DNA: TGTGCCAGCACAACGCCTAGCTCTGGAAACACCATATATTTT. Translation gives CASTTPSSGNTIYF.

This clonotype is categorized as medium-sized. The chain links TRBV6-5 to TRBJ1-1, with D possibly TRBD1 on 6 matching bases. CDR3 length: 13 amino acids. Germline assignment: CDR1 MNHEY and CDR2 SVGAGI. Trimming stripped 6 bases from V and 3 bases from J, with 11 bases between. The CDR3 region is CASRQGPHTEAFF. The CDR3 DNA is TGTGCCAGCAGACAGGGCCCGCACACTGAAGCTTTCTTT.

This clonotype is labeled medium-sized. This chain connects TRBV7-9 to TRBJ2-6; 10 positions agree with TRBD1. The V gene's germline CDR1 is SEHNR and CDR2 FQNEAQ (reference sequence). The V and J ends lost 10 bases and 0 bases, in that order; junction bases with no gene match: 9. CDR3 size: 17 residues. In DNA form, the CDR3 reads TGTGCCACCCCTGGGACAGGGGCTTTCTCTGGGGCCAACGTCCTGACTTTC. This codes for CATPGTGAFSGANVLTF.

This clonotype is medium-sized in the sample. The CDR3 region is CASRINGGKTEAFF. CDR3 sequence (DNA): TGCGCCAGCAGAATCAACGGGGGGAAGACTGAAGCTTTCTTT. This sequence joins TRBV5-1 and TRBJ1-1; possible D gene TRBD1, 5 bases. This CDR3 spans 14 amino acids. V lost 5 bases and J 5 bases, leaving 16 bases between the germline ends. Germline-derived CDR1 and CDR2 are SGHRS and YFSETQ.

This clonotype was seen at least ten times. The rearrangement links TRBV29-1 to TRBJ2-5; D is uncertain. Between the trimmed V and J ends, which lost 4 bases and 5 bases, there was a span of 8 bases. Germline V gene data show CDR1 as SQVTM and CDR2 as ANQGSEA. The CDR3 covers 11 residues. The CDR3 DNA sequence: TGCAGCGTTGCCACGAAGGAGACCCAGTACTTC. Protein: CSVATKETQYF.

This clonotype qualifies as medium-sized. This chain connects TRBV19 to TRBJ1-4; 7 nucleotides match TRBD1. The CDR3 covers 14 residues. V lost 5 bases, J lost 5 bases, and 5 bases stayed unmatched. Per the germline V gene, CDR1 is LNHDA and CDR2 is SQIVND (reference sequence). CDR3 in DNA: TGTGCCAGTAGTCTCGACAGGGTAAATGAAAAACTGTTTTTT. Amino acid sequence: CASSLDRVNEKLFF.

There are a few counts of this clonotype. The chain joins TRBV19 to TRBJ1-4; D uncertain. V dropped 6 bases and J dropped 9 bases, with 11 bases sitting between them. The CDR3 runs to 12 residues. Germline V CDR1 and CDR2: LNHDA, SQIVND (reference sequence). For the CDR3, the DNA is TGTGCCAGTAGCAAGATTGGGAAAAAACTGTTTTTT. This encodes CASSKIGKKLFF. Looking up the rest from reference TRBV19 and TRBJ1-4 gives the full variable domain: DGGITQSPKYLFRKEGQNVTLSCEQNLNHDAMYWYRQDPGQGLRLIYYSQIVNDFQKGDIAEGYSVSREKKESFPLTVTSAQKNPTAFYLCASSKIGKKLFFGSGTQLSVL.

In its sample, this clonotype was seen many times. The chain combines TRBV7-2 with TRBJ2-3; D gene unclear. V gave up 5 bases and J gave up 6 bases, with 12 bases separating them. The germline V gene encodes CDR1 SGHTA and CDR2 FQGNSA. The CDR3 has 13 residues. CDR3 amino acids: CASSPGRRDTQYF. The CDR3 DNA reads as TGTGCCAGCAGCCCAGGACGGCGGGATACGCAGTATTTT.

This clonotype was detected many times. The rearrangement uses TRBV24-1 and TRBJ2-7; 10 bases align to TRBD2. CDR3 length: 13 amino acids. V dropped 4 bases and J dropped 12; count of bases not matched to a gene: 8. Per germline, CDR1 KGHDR and CDR2 SFDVKD. CDR3 protein: CATSDLAGARLYF. CDR3 DNA: TGTGCCACCAGTGACCTAGCGGGGGCAAGGCTGTACTTC.

This clonotype is medium-sized (0.01 to 0.1%). The gene calls are TRBV20-1 and TRBJ2-7, with TRBD1 identical over 9 bases. After removal of 0 bases from V and 2 bases from J, the junction contained 8 bases not matched to a gene. The CDR3 is 16 residues long. From germline, CDR1 is DFQATT and CDR2 SNEGSKA (reference sequence). The CDR3 DNA is TGCAGTGCTAGAGATCCGAGGACAGGGGACACCTACGAGCAGTACTTC. It yields the protein CSARDPRTGDTYEQYF.

By sample share, this clonotype is medium-sized (0.01 to 0.1%). The V call is TRBV3-1, the J call TRBJ2-1; no reliable D call. Looked up from germline, CDR1 is LGHDT and CDR2 is YNNKEL (reference sequence). This CDR3 is 13 amino acids long. V was pared by 3 bases and J by 7 bases, with 10 bases between. The CDR3 DNA follows: TGTGCCAGCAGCCACTGGAGCCCGAATGAGCAGTTCTTC. Translation: CASSHWSPNEQFF.

The V and J genes are TRBV10-3 and TRBJ1-1; D gene unclear. The CDR3 has 14 residues. V dropped 6 bases and J dropped 5 bases, with 16 bases sitting between them. The germline gives CDR1 ENHRY, CDR2 SYGVKD. The CDR3 nucleotides read TGTGCCATCAGCTCCGGGTTGGGCGGAACTGAAGCTTTCTTT. The encoded protein is CAISSGLGGTEAFF.

By proportion, this clonotype is medium-sized. J is TRBJ1-1 and V is TRBV12-3 or TRBV12-4; D gene ambiguous. V lost 2 bases and J 3 bases, leaving 7 bases between the germline ends. The CDR3 runs to 13 residues. DNA of the CDR3: TGTGCCAGCAGTTTAAAAGAAGACACTGAAGCTTTCTTT. Translated, it gives CASSLKEDTEAFF.

By share, this clonotype counts as medium-sized. This sequence joins TRBV6-1 and TRBJ2-3, with D maybe TRBD2 (6 bases). CDR1 MNHNS and CDR2 SASEGT come from the germline V gene. This CDR3 contains 13 residues. Trimming removed 11 bases at V and 4 bases at J, with 16 bases between. The DNA of the CDR3 is TGTGCCTCCCGTCGGCGGGAAGCAGATACGCAGTATTTT. It is translated as CASRRREADTQYF.

Many counts were recorded for this clonotype. This rearrangement joins TRBV7-8 to TRBJ2-3, with 11 bases identical to TRBD1. Germline loops: CDR1 SGHVS, CDR2 FQNEAQ. This CDR3 has 16 residues. Unmatched junction bases numbered 6, after V lost 5 bases and J lost 2 bases. CDR3 sequence: CASSPGQGAPTDTQYF. The CDR3 DNA reads TGTGCCAGCAGCCCTGGACAGGGGGCGCCCACAGATACGCAGTATTTT.

This clonotype turned up a few times. The chain employs TRBV11-2 and TRBJ2-1; 12 bases agree with TRBD2. Losses at the gene ends were 5 bases for V and 10 bases for J; bases not matched to a gene: 15. Germline V gene sequence: CDR1 SGHAT, CDR2 FQNNGV. This CDR3 is built from 17 residues. The CDR3 nucleotides read TGTGCCAGCAGCCCGAACGTGCTAGCGGGGGGGCTATCCGAGCAGTTCTTC. It translates to CASSPNVLAGGLSEQFF.

This clonotype is labeled as medium-sized (0.01 to 0.1%). The J gene is TRBJ2-5, the V gene TRBV5-1; D remains ambiguous. CDR1 SGHRS and CDR2 YFSETQ come from the germline V gene. The CDR3 contains 13 residues. The germline V and J ends were trimmed by 4 bases and 2 bases, with 9 bases remaining between them. The CDR3 region is CASSAQPQETQYF. The CDR3 region has the DNA TGCGCCAGCAGCGCCCAGCCTCAAGAGACCCAGTACTTC. The full variable domain, completed using reference TRBV5-1 and TRBJ2-5, is KAGVTQTPRYLIKTRGQQVTLSCSPISGHRSVSWYQQTPGQGLQFLFEYFSETQRNKGNFPGRFSGRQFSNSRSEMNVSTLELGDSALYLCASSAQPQETQYFGPGTRLLVL.

This clonotype was counted a few times. The chain links TRBV12-5 to TRBJ2-3; D is unclear. The germline V gene has CDR1 LGHNT and CDR2 FRNRAP. With 2 bases removed from V and 0 bases from J, the gap between germline ends came to 9 bases. The CDR3 spans 15 residues. The CDR3: CASGLRSPSTDTQYF. In DNA form, the CDR3 reads TGTGCTAGTGGTTTGAGGTCTCCTAGCACAGATACGCAGTATTTT.

Only a few counts were recorded for this clonotype. The chain combines TRBV7-6 with TRBJ2-5; 7 bases fit TRBD1. The V and J ends lost 8 bases and 0 bases, in that order; junction bases with no gene match: 6. The CDR3 extends over 14 amino acids. CDR1 and CDR2 from the germline V gene are SGHVS and FNYEAQ. The DNA for the CDR3 is TGTGCCAGCCAAGGGGGACAGTACCAAGAGACCCAGTACTTC. Protein product: CASQGGQYQETQYF.

By sample fraction, this clonotype is medium-sized. This sequence joins TRBV12-5 and TRBJ1-2; the D is unclear. Germline CDR1 reads LGHNT; CDR2 reads FRNRAP. V lost 6 bases and J lost 0, with 5 bases in between. This CDR3 is 12 amino acids long. Here the CDR3 DNA reads TGTGCTAGTGGACACTCTAACTATGGCTACACCTTC. This translates into CASGHSNYGYTF.

This clonotype was picked up many times. This sequence joins TRBV29-1 and TRBJ2-7, with 11 bases lining up with TRBD1. J gave up 3 bases and V 6 bases, and 4 bases lay outside the gene matches. Germline V gene data show CDR1 as SQVTM and CDR2 as ANQGSEA. The CDR3 has 13 amino acids. CDR3 coding DNA: TGCAGCGTGGAGGGACAGGGGGTCTACGAGCAGTACTTC. It is translated as CSVEGQGVYEQYF.

This clonotype showed up many times. V usage is TRBV11-2 and J usage is TRBJ2-1, with 9 positions matching TRBD1. The CDR3 extends over 17 amino acids. Germline-derived CDR1 and CDR2 are SGHAT and FQNNGV. With V trimmed by 3 bases and J by 4 bases, 10 bases remained unmatched. In nucleotides, the CDR3 is TGTGCCAGCAGCTTCGTTACAGGGGGCGTTTATTACAATGAGCAGTTCTTC. This encodes CASSFVTGGVYYNEQFF.

This clonotype is medium-sized by share. The V call is TRBV14, the J call TRBJ1-2, with D maybe TRBD1 (6 bases). Trimming removed 1 base from V and 4 bases from J, with 16 bases in between. This CDR3 has 16 amino acids. Germline V gene sequence: CDR1 SGHDN, CDR2 FVKESK. The CDR3 reads CASSQGLNRAIYGYTF. The CDR3 nucleotides read TGTGCCAGCAGCCAAGGGTTAAACAGGGCCATCTATGGCTACACCTTC.

This clonotype was counted many times. The chain carries TRBV7-8 and TRBJ1-1; tentative D call: TRBD1 (5 bases). The CDR3 covers 14 residues. The germline CDR1 and CDR2 sequences are SGHVS and FQNEAQ. V was shortened by 1 base and J by 4 bases, with 10 bases between the two germline ends. CDR3 DNA sequence: TGTGCCAGCAGCTTAGGCAGGGAGGGCACTGAAGCTTTCTTT. The encoded protein is CASSLGREGTEAFF.

This clonotype came up a few times. The chain couples TRBV19 to TRBJ1-5, with D possibly being TRBD1 (5 bases). The CDR3 loop spans 15 amino acids. Germline V CDR1 and CDR2: LNHDA, SQIVND (reference sequence). Trimming took off 7 bases at V and 0 bases at J, with 13 bases between the two ends. CDR3 protein: CASTMGVNSNQPQHF. The CDR3 coding sequence is TGTGCCAGTACCATGGGGGTAAATAGCAATCAGCCCCAGCATTTT.

This clonotype has just a few counts. The rearrangement links TRBV5-1 to TRBJ1-4; no clear D gene. CDR3 length: 15 amino acids. CDR1 SGHRS and CDR2 YFSETQ come from the germline V gene. V was pared by 4 bases and J by 5 bases, with 15 bases between. The CDR3 DNA follows: TGCGCCAGCAGCCCGGTTGTCGGAGGGAATGAAAAACTGTTTTTT. It encodes CASSPVVGGNEKLFF. Variable domain in full (rest from reference TRBV5-1 and TRBJ1-4): KAGVTQTPRYLIKTRGQQVTLSCSPISGHRSVSWYQQTPGQGLQFLFEYFSETQRNKGNFPGRFSGRQFSNSRSEMNVSTLELGDSALYLCASSPVVGGNEKLFFGSGTQLSVL.

A word on this clonotype: One end of the junction does not line up with germline, which may come from a read error. This chain joins TRBV14 and TRBJ2-7; D remains ambiguous. CDR3 length: 15 residues. Germline V lookup: CDR1 SGHDN, CDR2 FVKESK. The CDR3 bases are TGTGTCAGCAGCCAAGAAGGCGGCCCCAGCTACGAGCAGTACTTC. It codes for CVSSQEGGPSYEQYF.